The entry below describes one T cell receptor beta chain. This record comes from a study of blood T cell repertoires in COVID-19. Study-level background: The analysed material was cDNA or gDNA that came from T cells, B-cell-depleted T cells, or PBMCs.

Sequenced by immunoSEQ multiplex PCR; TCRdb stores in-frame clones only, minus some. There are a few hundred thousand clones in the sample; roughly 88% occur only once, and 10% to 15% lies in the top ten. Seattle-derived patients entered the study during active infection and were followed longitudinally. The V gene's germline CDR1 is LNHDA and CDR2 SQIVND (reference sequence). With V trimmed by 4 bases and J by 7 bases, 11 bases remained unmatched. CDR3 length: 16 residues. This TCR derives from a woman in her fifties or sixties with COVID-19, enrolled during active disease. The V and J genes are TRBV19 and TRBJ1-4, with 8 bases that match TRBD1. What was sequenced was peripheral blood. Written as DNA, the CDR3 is TGTGCCAGTAGTAAGGCTAGACAGGGGATGAGTGAAAAACTGTTTTTT. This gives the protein CASSKARQGMSEKLFF. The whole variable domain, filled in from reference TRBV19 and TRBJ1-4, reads DGGITQSPKYLFRKEGQNVTLSCEQNLNHDAMYWYRQDPGQGLRLIYYSQIVNDFQKGDIAEGYSVSREKKESFPLTVTSAQKNPTAFYLCASSKARQGMSEKLFFGSGTQLSVL.